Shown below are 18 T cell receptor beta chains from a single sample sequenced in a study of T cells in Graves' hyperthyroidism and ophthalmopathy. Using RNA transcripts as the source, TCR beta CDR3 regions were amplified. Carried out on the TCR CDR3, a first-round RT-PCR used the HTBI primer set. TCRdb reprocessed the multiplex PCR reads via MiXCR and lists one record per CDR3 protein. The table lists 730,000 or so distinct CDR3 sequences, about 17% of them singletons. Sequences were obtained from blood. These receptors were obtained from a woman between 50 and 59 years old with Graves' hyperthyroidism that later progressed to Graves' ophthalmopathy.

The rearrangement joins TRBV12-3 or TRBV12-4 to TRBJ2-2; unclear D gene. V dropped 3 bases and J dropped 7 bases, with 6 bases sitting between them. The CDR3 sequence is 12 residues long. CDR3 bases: TGTGCCAGCAGTTTTGTACACGGGGAGCTGTTTTTT. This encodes CASSFVHGELFF.

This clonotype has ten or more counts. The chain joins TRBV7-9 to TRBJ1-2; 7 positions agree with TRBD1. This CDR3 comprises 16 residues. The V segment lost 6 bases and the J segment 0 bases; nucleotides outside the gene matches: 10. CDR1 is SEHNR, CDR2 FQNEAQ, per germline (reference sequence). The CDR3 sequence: CASRPTGTPTNYGYTF. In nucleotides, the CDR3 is TGTGCCAGCAGACCGACAGGGACCCCAACTAACTATGGCTACACCTTC.

The CDR3 is CASSPPSDSPGYTF. The CDR3 DNA is TGCGCCAGCAGCCCGCCTAGTGACAGTCCGGGCTACACCTTC. The genes are TRBV5-1 and TRBJ1-2, with a possible D match to TRBD1 (5 bases). The germline V and J ends were trimmed by 4 bases and 8 bases, with 18 bases remaining between them. The germline V gene has CDR1 SGHRS and CDR2 YFSETQ. The CDR3 sequence is 14 residues long. The whole variable domain, filled in from reference TRBV5-1 and TRBJ1-2, reads KAGVTQTPRYLIKTRGQQVTLSCSPISGHRSVSWYQQTPGQGLQFLFEYFSETQRNKGNFPGRFSGRQFSNSRSEMNVSTLELGDSALYLCASSPPSDSPGYTFGSGTRLTVV.

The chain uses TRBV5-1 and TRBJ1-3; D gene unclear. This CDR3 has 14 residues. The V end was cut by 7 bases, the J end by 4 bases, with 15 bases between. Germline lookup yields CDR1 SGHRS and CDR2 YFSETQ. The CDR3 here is CASSPLASGNTIYF. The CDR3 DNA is TGCGCCAGCTCCCCCCTAGCCTCAGGAAACACCATATATTTT.

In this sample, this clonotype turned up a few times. In DNA, the CDR3 is TGTGCCAGCAGTTTAGGGCAGGGACATAACTATGGCTACACCTTC. This sequence encodes CASSLGQGHNYGYTF. The chain employs TRBV27 and TRBJ1-2; D is possibly TRBD1 (6 bases). With 2 bases removed from V and 1 base from J, the gap between germline ends came to 11 bases. The CDR3 is 15 amino acids. The V gene's germline CDR1 is MNHEY and CDR2 SMNVEV (reference sequence).

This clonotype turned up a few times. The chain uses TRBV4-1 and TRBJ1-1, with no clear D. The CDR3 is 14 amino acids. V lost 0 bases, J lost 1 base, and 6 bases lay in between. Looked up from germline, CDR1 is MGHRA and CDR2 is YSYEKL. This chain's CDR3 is CASSQDAANTEAFF. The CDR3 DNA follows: TGCGCCAGCAGCCAAGATGCGGCGAACACTGAAGCTTTCTTT.

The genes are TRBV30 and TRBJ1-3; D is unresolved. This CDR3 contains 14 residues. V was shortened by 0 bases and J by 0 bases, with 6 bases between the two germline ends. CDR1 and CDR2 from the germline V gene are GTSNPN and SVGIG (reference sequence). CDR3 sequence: CAWSVPGSGNTIYF. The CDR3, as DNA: TGTGCCTGGAGTGTACCCGGCTCTGGAAACACCATATATTTT.

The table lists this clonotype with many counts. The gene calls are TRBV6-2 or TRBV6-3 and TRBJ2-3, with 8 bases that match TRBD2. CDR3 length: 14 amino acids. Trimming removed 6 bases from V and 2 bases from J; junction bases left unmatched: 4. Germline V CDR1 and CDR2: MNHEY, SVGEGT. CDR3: CASRREGNTDTQYF. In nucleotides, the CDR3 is TGTGCCAGCAGACGGGAGGGGAACACAGATACGCAGTATTTT.

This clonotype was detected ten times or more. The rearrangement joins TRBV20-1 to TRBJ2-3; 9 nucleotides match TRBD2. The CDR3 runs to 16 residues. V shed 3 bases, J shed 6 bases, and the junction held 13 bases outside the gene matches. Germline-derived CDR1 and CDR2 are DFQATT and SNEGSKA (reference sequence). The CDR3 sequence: CSASDLAGPRLDTQYF. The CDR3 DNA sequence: TGCAGTGCTAGTGACCTAGCGGGGCCCCGACTGGATACGCAGTATTTT.

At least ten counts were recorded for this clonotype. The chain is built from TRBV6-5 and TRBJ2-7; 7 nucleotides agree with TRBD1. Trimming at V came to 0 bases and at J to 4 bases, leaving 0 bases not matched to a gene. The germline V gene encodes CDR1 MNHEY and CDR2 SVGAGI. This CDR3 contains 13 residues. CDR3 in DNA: TGTGCCAGCAGTTACTCGACAGGGTACGAGCAGTACTTC. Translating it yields CASSYSTGYEQYF.

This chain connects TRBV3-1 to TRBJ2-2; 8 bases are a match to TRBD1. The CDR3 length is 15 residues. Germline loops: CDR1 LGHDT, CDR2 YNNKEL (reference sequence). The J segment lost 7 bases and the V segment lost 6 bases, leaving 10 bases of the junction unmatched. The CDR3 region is CASSPRQGPGGELFF. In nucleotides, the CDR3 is TGTGCCAGCAGTCCCAGACAGGGGCCTGGCGGGGAGCTGTTTTTT. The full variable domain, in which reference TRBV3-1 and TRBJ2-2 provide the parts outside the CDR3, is DTAVSQTPKYLVTQMGNDKSIKCEQNLGHDTMYWYKQDSKKFLKIMFSYNNKELIINETVPNRFSPKSPDKAHLNLHINSLELGDSAVYFCASSPRQGPGGELFFGEGSRLTVL.

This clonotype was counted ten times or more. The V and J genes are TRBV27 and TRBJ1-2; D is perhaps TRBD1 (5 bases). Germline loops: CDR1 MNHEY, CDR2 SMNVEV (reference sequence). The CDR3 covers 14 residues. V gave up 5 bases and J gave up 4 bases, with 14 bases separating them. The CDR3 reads CASSVNGGFYGYTF. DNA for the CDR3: TGTGCCAGCAGTGTTAACGGGGGTTTCTATGGCTACACCTTC.

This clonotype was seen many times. In DNA, the CDR3 is TGTGCCAGCAGTTACTCGATTCCGGGGGAACGCGGCTACACCTTC. This gives the protein CASSYSIPGERGYTF. The chain uses TRBV6-8 and TRBJ1-2, with D possibly being TRBD1 (5 bases). The CDR3 is 15 amino acids. The ends were cut back, 0 bases at V and 8 bases at J, with 16 bases in the middle. The germline V gene encodes CDR1 MNHGY and CDR2 SAAAGT.

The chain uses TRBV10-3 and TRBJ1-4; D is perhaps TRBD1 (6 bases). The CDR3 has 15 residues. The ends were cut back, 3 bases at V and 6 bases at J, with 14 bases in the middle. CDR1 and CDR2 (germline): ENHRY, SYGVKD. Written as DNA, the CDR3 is TGTGCCATCAGTGATCTGACAGGCAACCATGAAAAACTGTTTTTT. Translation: CAISDLTGNHEKLFF.

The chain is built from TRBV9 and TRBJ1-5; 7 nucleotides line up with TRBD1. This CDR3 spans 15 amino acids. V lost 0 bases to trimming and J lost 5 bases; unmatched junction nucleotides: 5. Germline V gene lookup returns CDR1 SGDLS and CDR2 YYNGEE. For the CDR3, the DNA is TGTGCCAGCAGCGTAGAAGGGACAGCCGATCAGCCCCAGCATTTT. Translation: CASSVEGTADQPQHF.

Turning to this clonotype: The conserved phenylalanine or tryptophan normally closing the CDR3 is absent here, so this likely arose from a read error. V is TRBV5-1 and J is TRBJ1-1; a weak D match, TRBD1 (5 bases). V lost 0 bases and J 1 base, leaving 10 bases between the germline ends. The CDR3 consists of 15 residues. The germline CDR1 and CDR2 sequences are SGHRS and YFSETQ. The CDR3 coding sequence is TGCGCCAGCAGCTTGGTAGGGCAGGGGAACACTGAAGCTTTCTCT. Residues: CASSLVGQGNTEAFS.

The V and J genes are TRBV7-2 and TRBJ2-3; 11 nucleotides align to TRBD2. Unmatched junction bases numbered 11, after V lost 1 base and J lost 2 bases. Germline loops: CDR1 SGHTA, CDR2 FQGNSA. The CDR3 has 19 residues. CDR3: CASSLELAGGPFATDTQYF. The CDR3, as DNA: TGTGCCAGCAGCTTAGAGCTAGCGGGGGGCCCGTTTGCCACAGATACGCAGTATTTT.

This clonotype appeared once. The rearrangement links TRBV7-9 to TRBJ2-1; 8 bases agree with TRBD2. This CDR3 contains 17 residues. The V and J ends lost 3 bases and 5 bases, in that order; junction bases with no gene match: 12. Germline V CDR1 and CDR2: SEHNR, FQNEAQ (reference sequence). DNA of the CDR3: TGTGCCAGCAGCTTTTCCGGAGGCGGGGGGCCCCACAATGAGCAGTTCTTC. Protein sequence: CASSFSGGGGPHNEQFF.